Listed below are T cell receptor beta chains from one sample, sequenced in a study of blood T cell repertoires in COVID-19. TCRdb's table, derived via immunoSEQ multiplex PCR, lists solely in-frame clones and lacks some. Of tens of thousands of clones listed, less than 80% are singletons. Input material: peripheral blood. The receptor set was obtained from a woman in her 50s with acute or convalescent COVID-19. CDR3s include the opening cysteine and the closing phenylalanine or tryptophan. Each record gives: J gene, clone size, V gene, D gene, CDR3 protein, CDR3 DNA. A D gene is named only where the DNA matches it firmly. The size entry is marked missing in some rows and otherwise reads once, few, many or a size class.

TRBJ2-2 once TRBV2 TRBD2 CASSVWLAGGTGELFF TGTGCCAGCAGTGTCTGGCTAGCGGGGGGCACCGGGGAGCTGTTTTTT
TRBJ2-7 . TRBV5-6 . CASSSSREVSGEQYF TGTGCCAGCAGCTCATCAAGGGAGGTTTCCGGCGAGCAGTACTTC
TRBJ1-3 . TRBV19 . CASRDQGNSGNTIYF TGTGCCAGTAGAGATCAGGGGAACTCTGGAAACACCATATATTTT
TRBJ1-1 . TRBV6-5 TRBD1 CASSPDRGVGSEAFF TGTGCCAGCAGCCCCGACAGGGGTGTAGGTTCTGAAGCTTTCTTT
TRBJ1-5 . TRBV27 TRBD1 CASSFGQGANQPQHF TGTGCCAGCAGTTTCGGTCAGGGGGCGAATCAGCCCCAGCATTTT
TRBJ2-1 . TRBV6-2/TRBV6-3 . CASSFPLDEQFF TGTGCCAGCAGTTTTCCCCTAGATGAGCAGTTCTTC
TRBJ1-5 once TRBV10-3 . CAISTDSSNQPQHF TGTGCCATCAGTACGGACAGTAGCAATCAGCCCCAGCATTTT
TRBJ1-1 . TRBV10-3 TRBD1 CAIGKTGDSEAFF TGTGCCATCGGCAAGACAGGGGATTCTGAAGCTTTCTTT
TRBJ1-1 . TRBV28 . CASRRGLNTEAFF TGTGCCAGCAGAAGGGGACTTAACACTGAAGCTTTCTTT
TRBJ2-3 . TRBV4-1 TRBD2 CASSPLQQLERGGDFRTQYF TGCGCCAGCAGCCCACTCCAACAACTAGAGCGGGGAGGTGATTTTCGTACGCAGTATTTT
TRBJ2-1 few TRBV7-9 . CASSILPGGDDNEQFF TGTGCCAGCAGCATCCTTCCGGGGGGCGACGACAATGAGCAGTTCTTC
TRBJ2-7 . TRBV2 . CASLQGLHEQYF TGTGCCAGCTTACAGGGCCTCCACGAGCAGTACTTC
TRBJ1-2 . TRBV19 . CASSMAGRAGYTF TGTGCCAGTAGTATGGCTGGGAGGGCCGGCTACACCTTC
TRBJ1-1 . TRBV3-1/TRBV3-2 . CASSRGIGNTEAFF TGTGCCAGCAGCCGGGGCATCGGGAACACTGAAGCTTTCTTT
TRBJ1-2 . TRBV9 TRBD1 CASRPPTGYADYGYTF TGTGCCAGCAGACCCCCGACAGGGTACGCCGACTATGGCTACACCTTC
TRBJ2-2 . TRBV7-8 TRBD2 CASSRNSGGNTGELFF TGTGCCAGCAGCCGTAATAGCGGGGGGAACACCGGGGAGCTGTTTTTT
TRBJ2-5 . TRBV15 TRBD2 CATSRWEGEETQYF TGTGCCACCAGCAGGTGGGAGGGAGAGGAGACCCAGTACTTC
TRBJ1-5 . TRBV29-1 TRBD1 CSVGGTDPNQPQHF TGCAGCGTAGGCGGGACAGACCCCAATCAGCCCCAGCATTTT
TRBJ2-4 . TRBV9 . CASSISGGAKNIQYF TGTGCCAGCAGTATTAGCGGCGGAGCCAAAAACATTCAGTACTTC
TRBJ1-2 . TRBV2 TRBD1 CASSEVGQGEENGYTF TGTGCCAGCAGTGAAGTAGGACAGGGGGAAGAGAATGGCTACACCTTC
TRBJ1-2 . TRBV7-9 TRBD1 CASSPGTGSHGYTF TGTGCCAGCAGCCCCGGGACAGGAAGTCATGGCTACACCTTC
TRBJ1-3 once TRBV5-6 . CASSLGRSEGNTIYF TGTGCCAGCAGCCTGGGCAGGTCGGAAGGAAACACCATATATTTT
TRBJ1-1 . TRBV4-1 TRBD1 CASSQETGLGTEAFF TGCGCCAGCAGCCAAGAGACAGGGTTGGGCACTGAAGCTTTCTTT
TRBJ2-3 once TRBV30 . CAWSATGTSTDTQYF TGTGCCTGGAGTGCAACCGGGACTAGCACAGATACGCAGTATTTT
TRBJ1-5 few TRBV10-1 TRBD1 CASSESKDRGRLRSNQPQHF TGCGCCAGCAGTGAGTCGAAGGACAGGGGCAGACTTCGTAGTAATCAGCCCCAGCATTTT
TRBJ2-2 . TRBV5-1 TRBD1 CASRWTGGYTGELFF TGCGCCAGCAGATGGACAGGGGGCTACACCGGGGAGCTGTTTTTT
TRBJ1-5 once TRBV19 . CASSSQGRKGNQPQHF TGTGCCAGTAGTTCACAGGGTAGGAAAGGAAATCAGCCCCAGCATTTT
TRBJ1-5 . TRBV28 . CASSRDQGSNQPQHF TGTGCCAGCAGTCGTGACCAGGGGAGCAATCAGCCCCAGCATTTT
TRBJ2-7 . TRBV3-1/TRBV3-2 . CASSQGRQGFREQYF TGTGCCAGCAGCCAGGGCAGGCAGGGCTTTAGGGAGCAGTACTTC
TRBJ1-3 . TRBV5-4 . CASRRGGINSGNTIYF TGTGCCAGCAGGCGGGGAGGAATTAACTCTGGAAACACCATATATTTT
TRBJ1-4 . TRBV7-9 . CASSLRPAGWATNEKLFF TGTGCCAGCAGCCTTAGACCTGCAGGGTGGGCAACTAATGAAAAACTGTTTTTT
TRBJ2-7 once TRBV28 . CASSPLFRVGLPYEQYF TGTGCCAGCAGCCCCCTTTTCCGGGTGGGACTTCCCTACGAGCAGTACTTC
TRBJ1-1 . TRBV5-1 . CASSLFGGGAGRTEAFF TGCGCCAGCAGCTTGTTCGGGGGGGGCGCTGGAAGGACTGAAGCTTTCTTT
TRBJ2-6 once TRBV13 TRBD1 CASSRIGQVLSGANVLTF TGTGCCAGCAGCCGGATTGGACAGGTCCTCTCTGGGGCCAACGTCCTGACTTTC
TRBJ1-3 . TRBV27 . CASSTIGGGRGNTIYF TGTGCCAGCAGTACTATAGGAGGAGGGAGAGGAAACACCATATATTTT
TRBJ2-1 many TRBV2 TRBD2 CASSEARTSANEQFF TGTGCCAGCAGTGAAGCAAGGACTAGCGCAAATGAGCAGTTCTTC
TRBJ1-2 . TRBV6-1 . CASSENGGGYTF TGTGCCAGCAGTGAAAATGGAGGTGGCTACACCTTC
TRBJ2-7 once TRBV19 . CASNSLGGEQYF TGTGCCAGTAACAGCTTAGGGGGCGAGCAGTACTTC
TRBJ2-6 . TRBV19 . CASSLRDFGSGANVLTF TGTGCCAGTAGCCTCCGGGACTTCGGGTCTGGGGCCAACGTCCTGACTTTC
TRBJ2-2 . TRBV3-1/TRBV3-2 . CASGRGGTGELFF TGTGCCAGCGGGAGAGGAGGGACCGGGGAGCTGTTTTTT
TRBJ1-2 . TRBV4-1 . CASSHSPNYGYTF TGCGCCAGCAGCCACTCCCCTAACTATGGCTACACCTTC
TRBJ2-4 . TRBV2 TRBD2 CASSEGGGGNIQYF TGTGCCAGCAGTGAAGGGGGCGGGGGAAACATTCAGTACTTC
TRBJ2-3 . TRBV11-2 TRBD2 CASSLDKAGGTDTQYF TGTGCCAGCAGCTTAGATAAGGCGGGAGGCACAGATACGCAGTATTTT
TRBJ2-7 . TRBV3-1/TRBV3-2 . CASSLRLSSTRGYEQYF TGTGCCAGCAGCCTTCGACTCTCAAGTACGCGAGGGTACGAGCAGTACTTC
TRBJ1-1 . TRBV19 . CASSIRNSGVGSTEAFF TGTGCCAGTAGTATTCGGAATTCGGGGGTCGGTAGCACTGAAGCTTTCTTT
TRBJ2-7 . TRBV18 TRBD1 CASSPDREQYF TGTGCCAGCTCACCGGACAGGGAGCAGTACTTC
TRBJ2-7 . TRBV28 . CASSFGGKQYF TGTGCCAGCAGTTTTGGGGGGAAGCAGTACTTC
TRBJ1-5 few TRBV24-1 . CATSDPRAESNQPQHF TGTGCCACCAGTGATCCCAGGGCGGAAAGCAATCAGCCCCAGCATTTT